These 10 T cell receptor beta chains originate from one sample sequenced in a study of blood T cells in healthy people across ages. Through a sample-barcoded 5' primer and a J-beta primer mix, a second PCR was run for about 6 to 12 cycles. TCRdb re-analysed the 5' RACE reads in MiXCR, keeping a single row per CDR3 protein. The sample has roughly 680,000 distinct CDR3 sequences, over 40% seen once. Specimen: blood. The origin of the receptors is a woman aged 80 or over in good health.

This clonotype was observed a handful of times. The rearrangement joins TRBV3-1 to TRBJ2-1; 8 nucleotides line up with TRBD2. CDR1 and CDR2 from the germline V gene are LGHDT and YNNKEL (reference sequence). The CDR3 length is 14 residues. Trimming took 3 bases from V and 5 from J; bases not matched to a gene: 3. The CDR3: CASSQRGVNNEQFF. DNA for the CDR3: TGTGCCAGCAGCCAGCGGGGGGTTAACAATGAGCAGTTCTTC.

The count of this clonotype is one. The CDR3 DNA is TGCAGTGCCCCCGATCGGGGCACAGATACGCAGTATTTT. Its translation is CSAPDRGTDTQYF. This chain uses TRBV20-1 with TRBJ2-3; D is unresolved. Germline V gene data show CDR1 as DFQATT and CDR2 as SNEGSKA (reference sequence). CDR3 length: 13 amino acids. V was clipped by 6 bases and J by 1 base, with 11 bases between them.

With regard to this clonotype: This may come from a read error, since a much larger clone is one base off. The genes are TRBV11-2 and TRBJ2-4; weak D call: TRBD2 (6 bases). The CDR3 is made up of 14 amino acids. Trimming removed 9 bases from V and 1 base from J, with 13 bases in between. Germline values: CDR1 SGHAT, CDR2 FQNNGV. The CDR3 region is CASGRLGAKNIQYF. As DNA, the CDR3 is TGTGCCAGTGGGAGGTTGGGGGCCAAAAACATTCAGTACTTC.

This chain joins TRBV29-1 and TRBJ1-2; 10 bases agree with TRBD1. Trimming cost V 8 bases and J 7 bases; bases outside gene matches: 7. The germline gives CDR1 SQVTM, CDR2 ANQGSEA. The CDR3 runs 12 residues. CDR3 in DNA: TGCAGCACAGGACAGGGGGAAGGTGGCTACACCTTC. Its protein is CSTGQGEGGYTF.

Here the CDR3 reads CSANQGARGYTF. The CDR3 coding sequence is TGCAGTGCAAATCAGGGGGCGCGCGGCTACACCTTC. V usage is TRBV20-1 and J usage is TRBJ1-2; 8 bases agree with TRBD1. After removal of 6 bases from V and 8 bases from J, the junction contained 8 bases not matched to a gene. This CDR3 spans 12 amino acids. Germline V gene sequence: CDR1 DFQATT, CDR2 SNEGSKA (reference sequence).

This clonotype was seen more than once but under ten times. This chain joins TRBV3-1 and TRBJ1-2; D remains ambiguous. The CDR3 has 16 amino acids. Germline-derived CDR1 and CDR2 are LGHDT and YNNKEL (reference sequence). Between the trimmed V and J ends, which lost 0 bases and 5 bases, there was a span of 16 bases. The CDR3 region has the DNA TGTGCCAGCAGCCAAGATCGAGGCCGACCCGTTTATGGCTACACCTTC. The encoded protein is CASSQDRGRPVYGYTF. Together with reference TRBV3-1 and TRBJ1-2, the CDR3 gives the full variable domain: DTAVSQTPKYLVTQMGNDKSIKCEQNLGHDTMYWYKQDSKKFLKIMFSYNNKELIINETVPNRFSPKSPDKAHLNLHINSLELGDSAVYFCASSQDRGRPVYGYTFGSGTRLTVV.

This chain joins TRBV12-3 or TRBV12-4 and TRBJ1-2; D might be TRBD1 (5 bases). Trimming cost V 5 bases and J 7 bases, with 14 bases left between them. The CDR3 has 13 amino acids. The CDR3 region has the DNA TGTGCCAGCAGTCGCGGGGGTCAGCGTGGCTACACCTTC. This sequence encodes CASSRGGQRGYTF.

V and J are TRBV29-1 and TRBJ2-5; 8 bases map to TRBD1. V lost 8 bases and J lost 5; bases outside the gene matches: 10. Germline CDR1 and CDR2: SQVTM and ANQGSEA. The CDR3 totals 13 residues. The CDR3 is CSSATGVGETQYF. CDR3 bases: TGCAGCTCTGCGACAGGGGTAGGCGAGACCCAGTACTTC.

This clonotype was counted between two and nine times. This chain links TRBV12-3 or TRBV12-4 with TRBJ2-1; no clear D gene. The V gene lost 5 bases and the J gene lost 2 bases, with 7 bases spanning the gap. This CDR3 comprises 13 residues. The CDR3 nucleotides are TGTGCCAGCAGTCTACAGCCCTACAATGAGCAGTTCTTC. Its protein is CASSLQPYNEQFF.

In regard to this clonotype: A clone one base away is much larger, so this may be a read error. V and J are TRBV9 and TRBJ2-1; no firm D call. The CDR3 loop spans 14 amino acids. Per germline, CDR1 SGDLS and CDR2 YYNGEE. CDR3 protein: CASSETPGYDEQFF. The DNA for the CDR3 is TGTGCCAGCAGCGAGACTCCGGGCTACGATGAGCAGTTCTTC.